This T cell receptor (beta chain) was identified in a study of blood T cell repertoires in COVID-19. As for the study in general: The United States, Italy and Spain were the sources of the acute and convalescent COVID-19 samples. The cDNA or gDNA used as material had been derived from T cells, B-cell-depleted T cells, or PBMCs.

Per the original methods: Estimated nucleated cell counts came from reference gene primer amplification. Assay: immunoSEQ multiplex PCR; the TCRdb copy retains only in-frame clones and omits some. That table supplies the V and J calls and clone size; D and trimming were determined from the DNA. The sample has about 130,000 clones, 84% seen once. The CDR3 length is 13 residues. V lost 0 bases, J lost 6 bases, and 5 bases lay in between. Looked up from germline, CDR1 is WNHNN and CDR2 is SYGVQD (reference sequence). This clone was seen only once. The receptor's source is a human donor in a cohort sampled during active COVID-19. This chain uses TRBV10-1 with TRBJ2-2; possibly TRBD1 for D (5 bases). Sequenced input: peripheral blood. The CDR3 loop is CASSESGAGELFF. The CDR3 region has the DNA TGCGCCAGCAGTGAGTCAGGGGCCGGGGAGCTGTTTTTT.